This T cell receptor (beta chain) came from a study of blood T cell repertoires in COVID-19. Across the whole study: From T cells, B-cell-depleted T cells, or PBMCs came the material, which was cDNA or gDNA.

In the source study's methods: It was from reference gene primer amplification that nucleated cell counts were estimated. Profiled with immunoSEQ multiplex PCR; TCRdb holds only in-frame clones, not every one. Clone size and the V and J calls come from that table; the DNA yielded D and trimming. The profile shows more than 150,000 clones, around 89% of them singletons. This clone showed up just once. The sequencing input was peripheral blood. The TCR originated in a woman aged 40 to 50 with acute or convalescent COVID-19.

Written as DNA, the CDR3 is TGCAGCATACACACAGATACGCAGTATTTT. It encodes CSIHTDTQYF. The V gene is TRBV29-1, the J gene TRBJ2-3; D remains unclear. Germline V lookup: CDR1 SQVTM, CDR2 ANQGSEA. The CDR3 length is 10 residues. The V end lost 8 bases, the J end lost 2 bases, and 5 bases lay between the germline ends.